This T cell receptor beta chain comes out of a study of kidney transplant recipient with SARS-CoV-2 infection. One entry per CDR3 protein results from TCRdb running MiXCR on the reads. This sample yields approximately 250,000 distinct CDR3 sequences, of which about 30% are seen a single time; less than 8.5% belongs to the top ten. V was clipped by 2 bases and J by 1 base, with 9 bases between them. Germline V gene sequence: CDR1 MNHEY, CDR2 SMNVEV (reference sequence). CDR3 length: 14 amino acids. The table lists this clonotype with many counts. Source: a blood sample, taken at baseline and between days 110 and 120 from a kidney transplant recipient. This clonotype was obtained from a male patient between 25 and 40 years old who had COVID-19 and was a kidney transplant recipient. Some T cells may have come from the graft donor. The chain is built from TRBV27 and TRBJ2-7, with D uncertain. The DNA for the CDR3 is TGTGCCAGCAGTTTAATGCACCTATCCTACGAGCAGTACTTC. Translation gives CASSLMHLSYEQYF.